The entry below describes one T cell receptor beta chain. Antigen unknown. The authors distributed each subset's genomic DNA evenly over several immunoSEQ plates. Method: immunoSEQ multiplex PCR; TCRdb's copy keeps in-frame clones and lacks some. The sample holds 2 million to 2.5 million clones, more than 80% seen once. This specimen belongs to a study of shared clonotypes between healthy human individuals. There are 11 residues in the CDR3. Between the trimmed V and J ends, which lost 4 bases and 8 bases, there was a span of 9 bases. Germline CDR1 is SGHKS and CDR2 is YYEKEE (reference sequence). Broader study findings: Shared clonotypes across all four donors exceeded non-shared ones in generation probability.

The TCR sequence derives from a man between 18 and 35 years old in good health. Some clones in this sample may be carry-over from other donors' samples. The V and J genes are TRBV5-5 and TRBJ1-2, with D hard to call. Source material: naive CD4+ T cells from PBMCs. Subset in this sample: CD45RA+ positively selected. In DNA form, the CDR3 reads TGTGCCAGCAGCCTGGCTGGGGGCTACACCTTC. This translates into CASSLAGGYTF. The variable domain in full, with the rest retrieved from reference TRBV5-5 and TRBJ1-2, is DAGVTQSPTHLIKTRGQQVTLRCSPISGHKSVSWYQQVLGQGPQFIFQYYEKEERGRGNFPDRFSARQFPNYSSELNVNALLLGDSALYLCASSLAGGYTFGSGTRLTVV.